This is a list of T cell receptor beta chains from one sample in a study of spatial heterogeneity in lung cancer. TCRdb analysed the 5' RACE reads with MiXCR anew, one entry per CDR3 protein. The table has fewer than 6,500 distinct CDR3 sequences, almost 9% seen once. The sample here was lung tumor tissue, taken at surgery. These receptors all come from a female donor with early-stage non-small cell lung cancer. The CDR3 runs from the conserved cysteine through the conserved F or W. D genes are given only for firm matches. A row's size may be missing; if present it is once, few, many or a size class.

TGTGCCAGCAGCCCCTCCTACGAGCAGTACTTC,CASSPSYEQYF,many,TRBJ2-7,TRBV7-9,-
TGTGCCAGCAGCTTAGGAGGGGGCGCAGGGGGAAGCTCCTACGAGCAGTACTTC,CASSLGGGAGGSSYEQYF,medium-sized,TRBJ2-7,TRBV7-9,TRBD1
TGCGCCAGCAGCTTGGCCCAGGCCCAAGAGACCCAGTACTTC,CASSLAQAQETQYF,-,TRBJ2-5,TRBV5-1,-
TGTGCCAGTAGGGACAGGGAGTTGTATGGCTACACCTTC,CASRDRELYGYTF,-,TRBJ1-2,TRBV19,TRBD1
TGTGCCATCAGTGAGTCGCAGGACTTGAACACTGAAGCTTTCTTT,CAISESQDLNTEAFF,many,TRBJ1-1,TRBV10-3,-
TGTGCCAGCAGCCCCCGGGCCCGGTTCAGGGGGACGATGAACACTGAAGCTTTCTTT,CASSPRARFRGTMNTEAFF,many,TRBJ1-1,TRBV7-9,TRBD1
TGTGCCAGCAGTTACGCGGGCGGGGAGCTGTTTTTT,CASSYAGGELFF,many,TRBJ2-2,TRBV6-2/TRBV6-3,-
TGTGCCAGCAGTTTAGATGGGTTGGTCGAGACCCAGTACTTC,CASSLDGLVETQYF,-,TRBJ2-5,TRBV28,-
TGTGCCAGCAGCTCCCCGCGACGGGGGCAGACTGAAGCTTTCTTT,CASSSPRRGQTEAFF,-,TRBJ1-1,TRBV7-6,-
TGTGCCAGCAGTATTCAGCGGGAGCACACAGATACGCAGTATTTT,CASSIQREHTDTQYF,medium-sized,TRBJ2-3,TRBV28,TRBD2
TGTGCCAGCAGCTTAGGAGGACAGGGGGTAACCTCTGGGGCCAACGTCCTGACTTTC,CASSLGGQGVTSGANVLTF,few,TRBJ2-6,TRBV7-6,TRBD1
TGCGCCAGCAGCCAAGATTATCCGGTTTTTGCAACTAATGAAAAACTTTTTTTT,CASSQDYPVFATNEKLFF,many,TRBJ1-4,TRBV4-3,-
TGTGCCAGCAGACCTACAACTGATGTGGGCTATGGCTACACCTTC,CASRPTTDVGYGYTF,few,TRBJ1-2,TRBV28,-
TGCGCCAGCAGCCTGGAAGACCTGGAAGGGGGCACTGAAGCTTTCTTT,CASSLEDLEGGTEAFF,medium-sized,TRBJ1-1,TRBV5-1,-
TGTGCTAGTGGTTTCGCCACGGCTAGCGGGAGGGCCTCGCCACTCTACAATGAGCAGTTCTTC,CASGFATASGRASPLYNEQFF,many,TRBJ2-1,TRBV12-5,TRBD2
TGCAGCGTTGAAGACGCCAGGGCCTTAGCCAAAAACATTCAGTACTTC,CSVEDARALAKNIQYF,-,TRBJ2-4,TRBV29-1,-
TGTGCCAGCAGTTTATCTGTTGTGGGAGGCCGGTCCGGGGAGCTGTTTTTT,CASSLSVVGGRSGELFF,medium-sized,TRBJ2-2,TRBV27,-
TGTGCCAGCAGCTACCGGTACAATGAGCAGTTCTTC,CASSYRYNEQFF,medium-sized,TRBJ2-1,TRBV7-2,-
TGCAGTGCGCGCCCCGGGGGGCATGAGCAGTTCTTC,CSARPGGHEQFF,-,TRBJ2-1,TRBV20-1,-
TGTGCCAGCAGCAGCGGACTAGCGGGAGACCGCTCCTACAATGAGCAGTTCTTC,CASSSGLAGDRSYNEQFF,few,TRBJ2-1,TRBV7-2,TRBD2
TGTGCCAGCAGCTATGGACAGGGTAATCAGCCCCAGCATTTT,CASSYGQGNQPQHF,medium-sized,TRBJ1-5,TRBV7-9,TRBD1
TGTGCCAGCAGCATCGGGGGTTACACCGGGGAGCTGTTTTTT,CASSIGGYTGELFF,few,TRBJ2-2,TRBV11-3,-
TGTGCCATCAGTCAAGGACTAGCGGGGGAATACGAGCAGTACTTC,CAISQGLAGEYEQYF,large,TRBJ2-7,TRBV10-3,TRBD2
TGTGCCAGCAGTTTACGGGGACTAGCGGGAGGTTGGGACACAGATACGCAGTATTTT,CASSLRGLAGGWDTDTQYF,medium-sized,TRBJ2-3,TRBV27,TRBD2
TGTGCCAGTAGTGAATGGGCGAAAAAATGGGGGAACACTGAAGCTTTCTTT,CASSEWAKKWGNTEAFF,-,TRBJ1-1,TRBV19,-
TGTGCCAGCAGTGAAGACTACGGGGGGGCCGTCCGCGAGACCCAGTACTTC,CASSEDYGGAVRETQYF,many,TRBJ2-5,TRBV5-4,TRBD2
TGTGCCAGCAGGGTAGACAGTTCCCACGAGCAGTACTTC,CASRVDSSHEQYF,medium-sized,TRBJ2-7,TRBV28,-
TGTGCCAGCACCCTATTGGCCGGGTCACCCTACAATGAGCAGTTCTTC,CASTLLAGSPYNEQFF,many,TRBJ2-1,TRBV7-9,-
TGTGCCAGCAGTTACACAACAGGGGATAATGAAAAACTGTTTTTT,CASSYTTGDNEKLFF,many,TRBJ1-4,TRBV6-5,TRBD1
TGTGCCAGCAGCTCCGACAGCTACTCCTACAATGAGCAGTTCTTC,CASSSDSYSYNEQFF,medium-sized,TRBJ2-1,TRBV5-4,-
TGTGCCACCCGGGCGGTGAACATTCAGTACTTC,CATRAVNIQYF,medium-sized,TRBJ2-4,TRBV10-3,-
TGTGCCAGCAGCTTGGACGGGTATGAAGCTTTCTTT,CASSLDGYEAFF,medium-sized,TRBJ1-1,TRBV5-4,-
TGCAGCGTGGGCTTGGGGACTAGCGTATACAATGAGCAGTTCTTC,CSVGLGTSVYNEQFF,medium-sized,TRBJ2-1,TRBV29-1,TRBD2
TGTGCCAGCAGCCCGGGGACAGGTTTATACAATGAGCAGTTCTTC,CASSPGTGLYNEQFF,many,TRBJ2-1,TRBV11-1,TRBD1
TGTGCCAGCAGCTTTAGCACAGATACGCAGTATTTT,CASSFSTDTQYF,medium-sized,TRBJ2-3,TRBV7-2,-
TGTGCCAGCAGCTTGGAGTTAACGCGAGGGGCCGATACGCAGTATTTT,CASSLELTRGADTQYF,-,TRBJ2-3,TRBV7-2,-
TGCAGTGCTAGATATATGGGAACCGGGGAGCTGTTTTTT,CSARYMGTGELFF,medium-sized,TRBJ2-2,TRBV20-1,-
TGTGCCAGCACTTTCCCGGGACAGTACAATGAGCAGTTCTTC,CASTFPGQYNEQFF,many,TRBJ2-1,TRBV7-2,TRBD1
TGTGCCAGCAGCCCACCCCCAGGGACCCAAGAGACCCAGTACTTC,CASSPPPGTQETQYF,many,TRBJ2-5,TRBV5-4,-
TGCAGTGCCCGAGGACTAGCGGGTTCCCCCGATACGCAGTATTTT,CSARGLAGSPDTQYF,medium-sized,TRBJ2-3,TRBV20-1,TRBD2
TGTGCCAGCAGCCCTAGGGGCACCGGGGAGCTGTTTTTT,CASSPRGTGELFF,medium-sized,TRBJ2-2,TRBV11-2,-
TGTGCCAGCAGCTTAGATGGGCGGACCATACGACAGACCCAGTACTTC,CASSLDGRTIRQTQYF,-,TRBJ2-5,TRBV11-2,-
TGTGCCAGCAGCTTGGCGGGAGTGTACACCGGGGAGCTGTTTTTT,CASSLAGVYTGELFF,medium-sized,TRBJ2-2,TRBV5-6,-
TGTGCCAGCAGTCCCTTTCGAAGCGCCCATACGCAGTATTTT,CASSPFRSAHTQYF,few,TRBJ2-3,TRBV6-1,-
TGCAGCGTTGAAGGGCTAGTGGGAGGAGATACGCAGTATTTT,CSVEGLVGGDTQYF,many,TRBJ2-3,TRBV29-1,-